These 12 T cell receptor beta chains originate from one sample sequenced in a study of metastatic and nonmetastatic thyroid tumors (dated by TCRdb to 2020 to 2021). No patient had received any treatment before thyroid surgery. The protocol used for the library was PCR. TCRdb records Illumina HiSeq 4000 as the sequencer. Clones were called with MiXCR by TCRdb after fastp trimmed the public reads at Q25, and only in-frame beta chains were retained. The sample includes roughly 15,000 clones, with about 12% observed a single time. Approximately 14% of the sample comes from the top ten. The sequenced sample consisted of blood. Source of these receptors: a female donor with papillary thyroid cancer or a benign thyroid nodule (not recorded which). Some clones in this sample may be carry-over from other donors' samples.

This clone was detected many times. The chain is built from TRBV20-1 and TRBJ1-1; 7 bases match TRBD1. The length of the CDR3 is 15 residues. Germline values: CDR1 DFQATT, CDR2 SNEGSKA (reference sequence). The V segment lost 2 bases and the J segment 0 bases; nucleotides outside the gene matches: 6. CDR3 nucleotides: TGCAGTGCTAGAAGACCGGGACAGATGAACACTGAAGCTTTCTTT. As protein: CSARRPGQMNTEAFF.

On this clone itself: A much larger clone differs by one base, so this may be a read error. Other DNA sequences in the sample encode the same CDR3. V and J are TRBV7-9 and TRBJ2-5; the match to TRBD2 covers 7 bases. Germline V gene lookup returns CDR1 SEHNR and CDR2 FQNEAQ (reference sequence). The CDR3 sequence is 15 residues long. The junction had 9 bases not matched to a gene; V was cut back by 1 base and J by 7 bases. For the CDR3, the DNA is TGTGCCAGCAGCTTAGAAGCTGGACTAGGTAGGACCCAGTACTTC. This sequence encodes CASSLEAGLGRTQYF.

In its sample, this clone is medium-sized (0.01 to 0.1%). The chain carries TRBV2 and TRBJ2-7; 9 nucleotides line up with TRBD2. Germline CDR1 SNHLY, CDR2 FYNNEI. The ends lost 4 bases at V and 6 bases at J; junction bases unmatched: 7. The CDR3 consists of 14 residues. DNA of the CDR3: TGTGCCAGCAGTGTAGGCGGGGGGGTAGCCGAGCAGTACTTC. Translation gives CASSVGGGVAEQYF.

This clone showed up many times. The chain uses TRBV18 and TRBJ2-3; TRBD1 agrees at 9 bases. Trimming cost V 4 bases and J 5 bases; bases outside gene matches: 10. Germline V gene lookup returns CDR1 KGHSH and CDR2 LQKENI. CDR3 length: 16 residues. CDR3 coding DNA: TGTGCCAGCTCACTTTACCGGGACAGGGTTGGAGATACGCAGTATTTT. Translated, it gives CASSLYRDRVGDTQYF.

This clone counts as medium-sized. The chain links TRBV28 to TRBJ1-5, with TRBD1 matching 10 bases. The germline V gene has CDR1 MDHEN and CDR2 SYDVKM. This CDR3 has 15 residues. V was clipped by 3 bases and J by 6 bases; unmatched bases: 5. CDR3 loop: CASSLAGTGVQPQHF. As DNA, the CDR3 is TGTGCCAGCAGTTTGGCCGGGACAGGGGTTCAGCCCCAGCATTTT.

This clone was observed at least ten times. The rearrangement joins TRBV29-1 to TRBJ2-7, with TRBD2 matching over 10 bases. V lost 2 bases to trimming and J lost 3 bases; unmatched junction nucleotides: 7. The germline CDR1 and CDR2 sequences are SQVTM and ANQGSEA. The CDR3 is 15 amino acids. The CDR3 DNA reads as TGCAGCGTTGAACTAGCGGGAGCAGCGGTCTACGAGCAGTACTTC. Its protein is CSVELAGAAVYEQYF.

This clone is medium-sized by share. The rearrangement links TRBV6-1 to TRBJ2-7; D is possibly TRBD1 or TRBD2 (5 bases each). Trimming took 6 bases from V and 3 from J, leaving 12 bases between them. The CDR3 spans 13 residues. Germline CDR1 is MNHNS and CDR2 is SASEGT. The CDR3 spells CASSPGRYYEQYF. The CDR3 DNA is TGTGCCAGCAGCCCGGGACGCTACTACGAGCAGTACTTC.

This clone was seen many times. V usage is TRBV2 and J usage is TRBJ2-7, with 8 bases lining up with TRBD2. CDR1 is SNHLY, CDR2 FYNNEI, per germline. V lost 7 bases, J lost 2 bases, and 4 bases stayed unmatched. This CDR3 region has 13 residues. This CDR3 reads CASKLAEPYEQYF. The DNA of the CDR3 is TGTGCCAGCAAACTAGCGGAACCCTACGAGCAGTACTTC.

This clone came up many times. The J gene is TRBJ2-2, the V gene TRBV5-1, with D maybe TRBD2 (6 bases). This CDR3 spans 14 amino acids. Germline V gives CDR1 SGHRS, CDR2 YFSETQ. Trimming stripped 5 bases from V and 1 base from J, with 9 bases between. The CDR3: CASRDSGNTGELFF. The CDR3 DNA reads TGCGCCAGCAGAGATAGCGGGAACACCGGGGAGCTGTTTTTT.

This clone was counted many times. The V and J genes are TRBV9 and TRBJ2-1; TRBD2 matches 13 bases. This CDR3 is built from 16 residues. The germline CDR1 and CDR2 sequences are SGDLS and YYNGEE. After removal of 0 bases from V and 7 bases from J, the junction contained 4 bases not matched to a gene. The CDR3 sequence: CASSVGTSGRGNEQFF. DNA of the CDR3: TGTGCCAGCAGCGTAGGAACTAGCGGGAGGGGTAATGAGCAGTTCTTC.

In its sample, this clone is medium-sized (0.01 to 0.1%). The chain has TRBV6-4 and TRBJ2-3; possibly TRBD2 for D (5 bases). V was cut by 5 bases and J by 2 bases, with 8 bases left in between. This CDR3 region has 13 residues. The germline V gene has CDR1 MRHNA and CDR2 SNTAGT. This CDR3 reads CASSMDFTDTQYF. The DNA for the CDR3 is TGTGCCAGCAGTATGGACTTCACAGATACGCAGTATTTT.

This clone showed up many times. CDR3 sequence reads: CASSFREHNSPLHF. The CDR3 DNA reads TGTGCCAGCAGCTTCCGGGAGCATAATTCACCCCTCCACTTT. The chain combines TRBV3-1 with TRBJ1-6; no firm D call. Trimming left V 5 bases short and J 5 bases short, with 10 bases between. The CDR3 is made up of 14 amino acids. CDR1 and CDR2 (germline): LGHDT, YNNKEL (reference sequence).